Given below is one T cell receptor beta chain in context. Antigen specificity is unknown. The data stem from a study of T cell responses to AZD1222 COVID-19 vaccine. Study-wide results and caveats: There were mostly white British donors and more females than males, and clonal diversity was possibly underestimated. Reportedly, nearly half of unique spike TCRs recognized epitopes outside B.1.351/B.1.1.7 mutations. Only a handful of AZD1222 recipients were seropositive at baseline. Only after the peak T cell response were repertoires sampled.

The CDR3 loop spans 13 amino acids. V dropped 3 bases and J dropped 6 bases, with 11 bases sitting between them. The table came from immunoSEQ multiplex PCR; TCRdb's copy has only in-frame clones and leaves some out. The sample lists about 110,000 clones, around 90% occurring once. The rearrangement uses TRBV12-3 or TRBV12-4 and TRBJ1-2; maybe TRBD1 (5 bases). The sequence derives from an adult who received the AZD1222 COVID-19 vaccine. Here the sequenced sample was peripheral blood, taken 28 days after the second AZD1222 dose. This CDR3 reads CASSLAGPNGYTF. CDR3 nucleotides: TGTGCCAGCAGTTTGGCGGGACCCAATGGCTACACCTTC.